The next 10 T cell receptor beta chains were all read from a single sample in a study of cytomegalovirus exposure and HLA in healthy donors (dated by TCRdb to 2017 to 2019). Library prep was done by the immunoSEQ multiplex PCR assay. For the multiplex PCR, a mixture combining 60 forward primers for TCR Vbeta segments and 13 reverse primers for TCR Jbeta segments was used. TCRdb limited this immuneACCESS table to in-frame rearrangements with V and J called. A share of clones is missing; checked studies link under half to unresolved V genes, and the rest is unexplained. Counted in this sample were about 180,000 clones; around 77% of them appeared once. The ten biggest clones cover more than 2% of the sample. The sequencing input was PBMCs. The receptors come from a man aged 60 to 75 in good health and CMV-seronegative.

The J gene is TRBJ2-5, the V gene TRBV29-1; D gene ambiguous. The DNA end is more similar to TRBJ2-7, so the J call may be wrong. Germline-derived CDR1 and CDR2 are SQVTM and ANQGSEA. The CDR3 consists of 12 residues. The CDR3 nucleotides read TGCAGCGTGCAAGTAAACGCCTACGAGCAGTACTTC. It codes for CSVQVNAYEQYF.

This chain uses TRBV5-6 with TRBJ2-1, with D hard to call. Germline CDR1 and CDR2: SGHDT and YYEEEE. Deletions cut 0 bases from V and 3 bases from J, with 10 bases between. The CDR3 is 15 amino acids. The CDR3 DNA reads TGTGCCAGCAGCTTGGTCAGCGAGTTCTACAATGAGCAGTTCTTC. It encodes CASSLVSEFYNEQFF.

The chain carries TRBV5-5 and TRBJ1-5; tentative D call: TRBD1 (5 bases). Between the trimmed V and J ends, which lost 3 bases and 4 bases, there was a span of 14 bases. The CDR3 covers 15 residues. The germline V gene encodes CDR1 SGHKS and CDR2 YYEKEE (reference sequence). CDR3 residues: CASSWGGALNQPQHF. The CDR3 DNA sequence: TGTGCCAGCAGCTGGGGCGGCGCCTTGAATCAGCCCCAGCATTTT.

The gene calls are TRBV9 and TRBJ1-1; 7 bases match TRBD1. The CDR3 has 15 amino acids. The germline V gene encodes CDR1 SGDLS and CDR2 YYNGEE. V lost 3 bases, J lost 3 bases, and 8 bases stayed unmatched. The DNA for the CDR3 is TGTGCCAGCAGCGCCTCTGAACAGGGGTACACTGAAGCTTTCTTT. Its protein product is CASSASEQGYTEAFF.

The V gene is TRBV9, the J gene TRBJ2-5; tentatively, D is TRBD1 (6 bases). Deletions cut 3 bases from V and 5 bases from J, with 14 bases between. CDR1 and CDR2 from the germline V gene are SGDLS and YYNGEE. The CDR3 covers 14 residues. CDR3 loop: CASSATTGHETQYF. The CDR3 coding sequence is TGTGCCAGCAGCGCTACTACAGGGCATGAGACCCAGTACTTC.

The V gene is TRBV19, the J gene TRBJ2-1; 9 nucleotides line up with TRBD2. Trimming took 5 bases from V and 2 from J; bases not matched to a gene: 7. Germline lookup yields CDR1 LNHDA and CDR2 SQIVND (reference sequence). The CDR3 is made up of 16 amino acids. The CDR3 nucleotides read TGTGCCAGTAGTCCCAGACTAGCGGATCCCTACAATGAGCAGTTCTTC. Encoded protein: CASSPRLADPYNEQFF.

The chain joins TRBV7-8 to TRBJ1-3; D gene uncertain. Germline CDR1 SGHVS, CDR2 FQNEAQ. This CDR3 has 17 amino acids. The V end lost 1 base, the J end lost 0 bases, and 13 bases lay between the germline ends. Written as DNA, the CDR3 is TGTGCCAGCAGCTTAGTGGGGAGGACCGACTCTGGAAACACCATATATTTT. Residues: CASSLVGRTDSGNTIYF.

This clone came up once. The chain uses TRBV9 and TRBJ2-5, with 8 bases that match TRBD1. Trimming at V came to 0 bases and at J to 4 bases, leaving 5 bases not matched to a gene. Germline assignment: CDR1 SGDLS and CDR2 YYNGEE. The CDR3 loop spans 15 amino acids. The CDR3 here is CASSVGQGAGETQYF. In DNA, the CDR3 is TGTGCCAGCAGCGTAGGGCAGGGGGCCGGAGAGACCCAGTACTTC.

The rearrangement joins TRBV9 to TRBJ2-7; no firm D call. V lost 4 bases and J 3 bases, leaving 11 bases between the germline ends. The CDR3 has 13 amino acids. Germline loops: CDR1 SGDLS, CDR2 YYNGEE. The CDR3 region is CASSPTLHYEQYF. Written as DNA, the CDR3 is TGTGCCAGCAGCCCAACCTTACACTACGAGCAGTACTTC.

Details on this clone: Germline and junction disagree at one end, which may indicate a read error. The J gene is TRBJ1-2, the V gene TRBV4-1, with TRBD1 as a possible D gene (5 bases). Germline CDR1 and CDR2: MGHRA and YSYEKL. The CDR3 length is 15 residues. The CDR3 sequence: CASLPRQTANYGYPF. In DNA form, the CDR3 reads TGCGCCAGCCTACCTAGACAGACAGCTAACTATGGCTACCCCTTC.